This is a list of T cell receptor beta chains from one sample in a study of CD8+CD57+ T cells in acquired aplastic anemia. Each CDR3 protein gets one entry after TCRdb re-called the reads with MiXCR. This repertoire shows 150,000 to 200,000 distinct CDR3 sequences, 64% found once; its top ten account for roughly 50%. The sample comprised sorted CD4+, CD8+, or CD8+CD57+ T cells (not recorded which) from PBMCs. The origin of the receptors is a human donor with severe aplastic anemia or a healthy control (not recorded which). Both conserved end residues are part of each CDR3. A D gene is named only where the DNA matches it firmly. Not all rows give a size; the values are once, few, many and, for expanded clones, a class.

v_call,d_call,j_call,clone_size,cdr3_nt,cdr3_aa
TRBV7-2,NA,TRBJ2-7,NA,TGTGCCAGCAGCCACGGACAGACAAGCTCCTACGAGCAGTACTTC,CASSHGQTSSYEQYF
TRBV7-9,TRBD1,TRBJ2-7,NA,TGTGCCAGCAGCCGAACTCGGACAGGGGGAAACTACGAGCAGTACTTC,CASSRTRTGGNYEQYF
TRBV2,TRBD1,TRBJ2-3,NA,TGTGCCAGCAGGGGAGACAGGGGAGGCACTGATACGCAGTATTTT,CASRGDRGGTDTQYF
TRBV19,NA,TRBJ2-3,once,TGTGCCAGTATAGGGGGATTGGGGGCAGATACGCAGTATTTT,CASIGGLGADTQYF
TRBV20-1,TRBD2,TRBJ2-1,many,TGCAGTGCTAGTCCACTACTAGCGGGGGATTACAATGAGCAGTTCTTC,CSASPLLAGDYNEQFF
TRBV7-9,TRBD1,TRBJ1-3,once,TGTGCCAGCAGCTTAGCCCCGGGACAGGGAAACACCATATATTTT,CASSLAPGQGNTIYF
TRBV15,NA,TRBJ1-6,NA,TGTGCCACCAGCAGAGGAGGGAATTCACCCCTCCACTTT,CATSRGGNSPLHF
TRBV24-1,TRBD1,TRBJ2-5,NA,TGTGCCACCAGTGATTTGAACAGGGGGCTTGGGGAGACCCAGTACTTC,CATSDLNRGLGETQYF
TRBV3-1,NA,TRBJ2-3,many,TGTGCCAGCAGCCTCGGCTACCCCGGCACAGATACGCAGTATTTT,CASSLGYPGTDTQYF
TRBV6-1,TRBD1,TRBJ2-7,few,TGTGCCAGCAGTGACGGCCGGGACAGGGTCCACGAGCAGTACTTC,CASSDGRDRVHEQYF
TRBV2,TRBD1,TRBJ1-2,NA,TGTGCCAGCAGGCAACCCGGGACAGGCGATGGCTACACCTTC,CASRQPGTGDGYTF
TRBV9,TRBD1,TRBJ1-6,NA,TGTGCCAGCAGTTTGGGGACCGGGACAGTCAATTCACCCCTCCACTTT,CASSLGTGTVNSPLHF
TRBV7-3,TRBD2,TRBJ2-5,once,TGTGCCAGCAGCCAACCGGGACTAGAGTCTCAGTACTTC,CASSQPGLESQYF
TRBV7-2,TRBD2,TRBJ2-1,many,TGTGCCAGCAGCTTAGGGGGACTAGCGGGGGGCGATGAGCAGTTCTTC,CASSLGGLAGGDEQFF
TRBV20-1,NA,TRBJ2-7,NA,TGCAGTGCTAGTAACAATTACGAGCAGTACTTC,CSASNNYEQYF
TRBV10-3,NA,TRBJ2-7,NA,TGTGCCATCAGGCCCAGCGGAGACGCCTACGAGCAGTACTTC,CAIRPSGDAYEQYF
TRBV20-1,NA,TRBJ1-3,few,TGCAGTGCCTCTGGGAGGGACACCATATATTTT,CSASGRDTIYF
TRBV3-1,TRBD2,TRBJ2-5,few,TGTGCCAGCAGCCCTGAAGGGGCGGGGGTATTTCAAGAGACCCAGTACTTC,CASSPEGAGVFQETQYF
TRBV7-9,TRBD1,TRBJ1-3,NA,TGTGCCAGCAGCCCAGCCGGGGGGCGACAGGGGGCCCGAAACACCATATATTTT,CASSPAGGRQGARNTIYF
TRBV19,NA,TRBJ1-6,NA,TGTGCCAGTAGTCTTTTTGAGAGGGACTCACCCCTCCACTTT,CASSLFERDSPLHF
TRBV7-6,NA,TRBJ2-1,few,TGTGCCAGCAGCGTTGGTCGGGACTCCTACAATGAGCAGTTCTTC,CASSVGRDSYNEQFF
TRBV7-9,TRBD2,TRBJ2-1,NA,TGTGCCAGCAGCCCCCCTAGCGGGGGAAACAATGAGCAGTTCTTC,CASSPPSGGNNEQFF
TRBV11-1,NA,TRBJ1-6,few,TGTGCCAGCAGCTTAGCGCGGCAGGGTCGGCATTCACCCCTCCACTTT,CASSLARQGRHSPLHF
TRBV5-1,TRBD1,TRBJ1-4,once,TGCGCCAGCAGCACTACAGGGGGCTCAACTAATGAAAAACTGTTTTTT,CASSTTGGSTNEKLFF
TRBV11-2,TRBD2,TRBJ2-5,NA,TGTGCCAGCAGCTTAGGGCTAGCGGGGGTCCCGCAAGAGACCCAGTACTTC,CASSLGLAGVPQETQYF
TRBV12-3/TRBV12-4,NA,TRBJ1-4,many,TGTGCCAGCAGTTTAGGTCAGGCTAATGAAAAACTGTTTTTT,CASSLGQANEKLFF
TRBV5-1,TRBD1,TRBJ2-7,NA,TGCGCCAGCAGTCCTGCCCGGGACAGGGTTTACGAGCAGTACTTC,CASSPARDRVYEQYF
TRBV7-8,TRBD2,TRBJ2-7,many,TGTGCCAGCAGCTCACAAACTAGCGGGGAGAACGAGCAGTACTTC,CASSSQTSGENEQYF
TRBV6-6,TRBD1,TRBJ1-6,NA,TGTGCCAGCAGGGCGGGACAGGGGAATTCACCCCTCCACTTT,CASRAGQGNSPLHF
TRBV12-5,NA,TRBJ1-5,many,TGTGCTAGTGGCACCACAGGGTGGAGCAATCAGCCCCAGCATTTT,CASGTTGWSNQPQHF
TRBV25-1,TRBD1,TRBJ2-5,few,TGTGCCAGCAGTGAATCCGGGACAGGGGGCGGAGAGACCCAGTACTTC,CASSESGTGGGETQYF
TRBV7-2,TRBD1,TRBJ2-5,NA,TGTGCCAGCAGTTCACCCCACCGGGACAGGGTTCCCTTGTGTCCTGACCAAGAGACCCAGTACTTC,CASSSPHRDRVPLCPDQETQYF
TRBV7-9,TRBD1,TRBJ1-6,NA,TGTGCCAGCAGCTTAGGGACAGGGCTTCGCCGTTCACCCCTCCACTTT,CASSLGTGLRRSPLHF
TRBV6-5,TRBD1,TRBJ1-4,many,TGTGCCAGCAGTTCTTCCCGGACAGGAGATCGTGAAAAACTGTTTTTT,CASSSSRTGDREKLFF
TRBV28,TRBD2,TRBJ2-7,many,TGTGCCAGCAGTAAATTAGCGGGCGAGCAGTACTTC,CASSKLAGEQYF
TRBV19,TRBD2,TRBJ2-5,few,TGTGCCAGTAAACTAGCGGACCTACGGAAGGAGACCCAGTACTTC,CASKLADLRKETQYF
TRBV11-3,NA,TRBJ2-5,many,TGTGCCAGCAGCGCCGACGAAGAGACCCAGTACTTC,CASSADEETQYF
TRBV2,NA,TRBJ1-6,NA,TGTGCCAGCAGCCAGCTTACCGGGACGGCGGGGACACCCCTCCACTTT,CASSQLTGTAGTPLHF
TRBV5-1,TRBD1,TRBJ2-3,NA,TGCGCCAGCGGGACAGGGAGCACAGATACGCAGTATTTT,CASGTGSTDTQYF
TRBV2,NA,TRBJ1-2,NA,TGTGCCAGCAGTGGAGATATTGGCTACACCTTC,CASSGDIGYTF
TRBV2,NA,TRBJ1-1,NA,TGTGCCAGACTACAGGTGATGAACACTGAAGCTTTCTTT,CARLQVMNTEAFF
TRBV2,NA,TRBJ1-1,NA,TGTGCCAGCAGTTTTGCGGGTCAGGTAGTTGAAGCTTTCTTT,CASSFAGQVVEAFF
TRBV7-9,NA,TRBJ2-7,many,TGTGCCAGCAGTTCAGACCCGTCCTACGAGCAGTACTTC,CASSSDPSYEQYF
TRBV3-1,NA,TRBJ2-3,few,TGTGCCAGCAGCCAAAAGACAGATACGCAGTATTTT,CASSQKTDTQYF
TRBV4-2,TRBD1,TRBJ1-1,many,TGTGCCAGCAGCCATGGACGGACAGGGAGTGATAGGAACACTGAAGCTTTCTTT,CASSHGRTGSDRNTEAFF
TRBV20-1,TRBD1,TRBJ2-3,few,TGCAGTGCTAGACCACAGGGGCTAGATACGCAGTATTTT,CSARPQGLDTQYF
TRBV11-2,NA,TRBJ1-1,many,TGTGCCAGCAGCTTAGTGATCAGGAGCGCGACTGAAGCTTTCTTT,CASSLVIRSATEAFF
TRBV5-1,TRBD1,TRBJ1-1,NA,TGCGCCAGCAGCTTGGCCGGGACAGGGGGTCGTAACACTGAAGCTTTCTTT,CASSLAGTGGRNTEAFF
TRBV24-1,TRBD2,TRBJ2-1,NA,TGTGCCACCAGTGACTCCCTTACTAGCGGGAGGGCGGGAGAGCAGTTCTTC,CATSDSLTSGRAGEQFF
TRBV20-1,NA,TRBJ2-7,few,TGCAGTGCTAGAGGCGATGCGGGGTTGCACGAGCAGTACTTC,CSARGDAGLHEQYF
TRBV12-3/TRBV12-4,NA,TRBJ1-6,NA,TGTGCCAGCAGTCCAACCGGGGGGAGCTCACCCCTCCACTTT,CASSPTGGSSPLHF
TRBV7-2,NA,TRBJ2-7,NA,TGTGCCAGCAGCTCCCATGGGGGGCCGGCCTACGAGCAGTACTTC,CASSSHGGPAYEQYF
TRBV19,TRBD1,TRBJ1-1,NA,TGTGCCAGTAGTCCCGGGACAGGGGTCTCAGCTTTCTTT,CASSPGTGVSAFF
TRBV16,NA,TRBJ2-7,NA,TGTGCCAGCAGCCAATCGGGACTTGATTACGAGCAGTACTTC,CASSQSGLDYEQYF
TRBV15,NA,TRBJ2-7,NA,TGTGCCACCAGCACGACAGGGATCGAGGGGGGGCAAGACAGGGCGTACGAGCAGTACTTC,CATSTTGIEGGQDRAYEQYF
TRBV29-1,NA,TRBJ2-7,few,TGCAGCGTTGAGGGGCAGAGCTACGAGCAGTACTTC,CSVEGQSYEQYF
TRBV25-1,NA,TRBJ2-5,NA,TGTGCCAGCAGCGTAGGTCTGGGTCCCCAAGAGACCCAGTACTTC,CASSVGLGPQETQYF
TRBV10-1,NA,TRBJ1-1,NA,TGCGCCACCCACGGACTCATGAACACTGAAGCTTTCTTT,CATHGLMNTEAFF
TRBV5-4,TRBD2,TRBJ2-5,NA,TGTGCCAGCAGCCACCCGGGGGGAACGGGAGAGACCCAGTACTTC,CASSHPGGTGETQYF